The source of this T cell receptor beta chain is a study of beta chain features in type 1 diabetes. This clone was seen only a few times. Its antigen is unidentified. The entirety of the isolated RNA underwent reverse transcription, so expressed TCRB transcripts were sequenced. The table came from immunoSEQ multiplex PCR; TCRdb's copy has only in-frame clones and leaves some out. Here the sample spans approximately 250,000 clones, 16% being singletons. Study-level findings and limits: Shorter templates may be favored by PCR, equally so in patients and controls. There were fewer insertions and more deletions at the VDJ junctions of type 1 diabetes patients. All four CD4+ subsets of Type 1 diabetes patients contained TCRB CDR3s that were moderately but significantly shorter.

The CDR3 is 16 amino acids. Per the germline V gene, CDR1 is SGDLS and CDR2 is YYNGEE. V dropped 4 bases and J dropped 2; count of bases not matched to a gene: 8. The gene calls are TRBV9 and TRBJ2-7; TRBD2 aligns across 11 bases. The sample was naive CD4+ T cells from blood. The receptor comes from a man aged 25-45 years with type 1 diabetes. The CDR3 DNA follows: TGTGCCAGCAGCCCGCAGACTAGCGGGGTCCCCTACGAGCAGTACTTC. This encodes CASSPQTSGVPYEQYF.